Sequencing of this TCR beta chain was carried out in a study of shared clonotypes between healthy human individuals. This CDR3 comprises 14 residues. Germline loops: CDR1 SGHRS, CDR2 YFSETQ. V was cut by 4 bases and J by 3 bases, with 10 bases left in between. Original processing notes: Filtering differed since immunoSEQ provided only junctions, with no quality scores. Repertoires were generated with immunoSEQ multiplex PCR, while TCRdb's copy carries only in-frame clones and drops some. The V and J calls and clone size are taken from that table; D and trimming were inferred from the DNA. The sample contains over 1.4 million clones, roughly 96% of which appear only once. Concerning this clone itself: The sample carries other DNA sequences with the same CDR3.

V is TRBV5-1 and J is TRBJ2-2, with D perhaps given as TRBD1 or TRBD2 (5 bases each). Material for sequencing was naive CD4+ T cells sorted from blood. Regarding subset: CD45RA+ positively selected. This clonotype originated in a man aged 25-40 years in good health. CDR3 bases: TGCGCCAGCAGCGGGACGACTTACACCGGGGAGCTGTTTTTT. This codes for CASSGTTYTGELFF.